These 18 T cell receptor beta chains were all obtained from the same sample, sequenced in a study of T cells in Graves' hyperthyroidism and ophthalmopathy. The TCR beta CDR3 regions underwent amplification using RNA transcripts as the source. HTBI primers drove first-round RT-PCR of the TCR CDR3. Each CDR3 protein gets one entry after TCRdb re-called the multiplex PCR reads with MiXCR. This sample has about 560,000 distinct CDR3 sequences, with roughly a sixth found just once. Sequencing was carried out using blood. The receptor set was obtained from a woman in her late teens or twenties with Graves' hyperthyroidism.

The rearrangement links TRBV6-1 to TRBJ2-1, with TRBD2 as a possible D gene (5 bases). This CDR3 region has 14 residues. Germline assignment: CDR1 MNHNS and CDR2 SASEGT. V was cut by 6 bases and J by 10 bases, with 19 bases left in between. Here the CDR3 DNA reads TGTGCCAGCAGCCCAGCCGACTATCAGTTCGAGCAGTTCTTC. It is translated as CASSPADYQFEQFF.

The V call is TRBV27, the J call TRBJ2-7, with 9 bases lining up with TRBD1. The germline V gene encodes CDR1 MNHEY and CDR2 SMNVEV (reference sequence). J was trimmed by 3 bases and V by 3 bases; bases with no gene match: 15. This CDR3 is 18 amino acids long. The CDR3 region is CASSFFSPGQGSIYEQYF. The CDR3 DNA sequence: TGTGCCAGCAGTTTCTTCTCCCCAGGACAGGGGAGCATCTACGAGCAGTACTTC.

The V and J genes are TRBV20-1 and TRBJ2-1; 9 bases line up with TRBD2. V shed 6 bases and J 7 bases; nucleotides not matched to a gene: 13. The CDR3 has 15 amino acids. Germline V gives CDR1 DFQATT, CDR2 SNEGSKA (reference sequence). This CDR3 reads CSAMGSLAGLNEQFF. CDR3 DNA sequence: TGCAGTGCCATGGGGAGTCTAGCGGGGCTGAATGAGCAGTTCTTC.

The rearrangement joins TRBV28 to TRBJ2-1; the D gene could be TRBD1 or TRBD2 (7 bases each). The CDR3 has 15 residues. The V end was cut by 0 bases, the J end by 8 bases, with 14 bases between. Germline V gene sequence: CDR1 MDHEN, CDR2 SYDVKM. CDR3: CASSLWGRGGDEQFF. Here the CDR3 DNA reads TGTGCCAGCAGTTTATGGGGCAGGGGGGGTGATGAGCAGTTCTTC.

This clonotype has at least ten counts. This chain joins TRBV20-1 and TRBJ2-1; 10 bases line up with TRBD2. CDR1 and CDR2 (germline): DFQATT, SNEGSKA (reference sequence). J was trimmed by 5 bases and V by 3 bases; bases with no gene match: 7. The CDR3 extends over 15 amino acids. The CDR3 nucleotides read TGCAGTGCTAGTTCTAGCGGGAGTCTCCACAATGAGCAGTTCTTC. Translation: CSASSSGSLHNEQFF.

For the CDR3, the DNA is TGCAGTGCTAGCCGGGGACAGTCCTACCGCGAGCAGTACTTC. It yields the protein CSASRGQSYREQYF. This chain links TRBV20-1 with TRBJ2-7, with TRBD1 matching 7 bases. Germline CDR1 is DFQATT and CDR2 is SNEGSKA (reference sequence). This CDR3 has 14 residues. V shed 3 bases, J shed 6 bases, and the junction held 11 bases outside the gene matches.

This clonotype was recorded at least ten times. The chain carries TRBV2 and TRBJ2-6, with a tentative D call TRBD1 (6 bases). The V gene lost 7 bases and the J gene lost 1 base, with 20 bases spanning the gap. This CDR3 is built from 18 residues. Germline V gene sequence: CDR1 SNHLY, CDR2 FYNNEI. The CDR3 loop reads CASTAGYREVSGANVLTF. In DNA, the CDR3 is TGTGCCAGCACCGCTGGTTACAGGGAAGTTTCTGGGGCCAACGTCCTGACTTTC.

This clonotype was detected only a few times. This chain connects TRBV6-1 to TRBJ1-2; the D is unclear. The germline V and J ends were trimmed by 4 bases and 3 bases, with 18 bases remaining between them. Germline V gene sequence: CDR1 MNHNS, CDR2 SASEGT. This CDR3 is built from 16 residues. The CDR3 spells CASSGGRYRLDYGYTF. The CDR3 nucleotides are TGTGCCAGCAGTGGAGGACGTTACCGGTTAGACTATGGCTACACCTTC.

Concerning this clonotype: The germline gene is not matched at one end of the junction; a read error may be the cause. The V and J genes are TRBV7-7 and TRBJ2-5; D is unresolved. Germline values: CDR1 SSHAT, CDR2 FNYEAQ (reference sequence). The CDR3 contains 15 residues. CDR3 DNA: TGTGCTAGCAGCCCTATCACCCATTTCCAAGAGACCCAGTACTTC. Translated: CASSPITHFQETQYF.

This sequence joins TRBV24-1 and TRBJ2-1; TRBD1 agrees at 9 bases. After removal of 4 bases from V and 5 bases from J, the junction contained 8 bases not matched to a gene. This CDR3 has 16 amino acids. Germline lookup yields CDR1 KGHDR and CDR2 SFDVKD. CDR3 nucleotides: TGTGCCACCAGTGACCCCGGGACAGGGACACACAATGAGCAGTTCTTC. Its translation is CATSDPGTGTHNEQFF.

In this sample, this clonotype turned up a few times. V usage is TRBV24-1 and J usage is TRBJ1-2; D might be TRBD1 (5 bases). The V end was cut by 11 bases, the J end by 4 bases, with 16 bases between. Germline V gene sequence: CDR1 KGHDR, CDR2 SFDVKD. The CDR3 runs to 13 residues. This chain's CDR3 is CAIQLREGYGYTF. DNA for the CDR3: TGTGCCATACAACTCAGGGAGGGCTATGGCTACACCTTC.

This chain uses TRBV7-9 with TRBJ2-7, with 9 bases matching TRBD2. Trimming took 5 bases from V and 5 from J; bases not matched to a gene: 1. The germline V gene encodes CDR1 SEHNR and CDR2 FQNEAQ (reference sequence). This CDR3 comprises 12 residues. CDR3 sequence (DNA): TGTGCCAGCAGCCGACTAGCGGACGAGCAGTACTTC. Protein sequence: CASSRLADEQYF.

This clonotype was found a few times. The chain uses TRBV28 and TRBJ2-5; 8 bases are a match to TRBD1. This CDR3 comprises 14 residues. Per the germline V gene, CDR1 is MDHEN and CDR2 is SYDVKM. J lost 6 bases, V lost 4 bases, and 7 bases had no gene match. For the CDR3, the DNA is TGTGCCAGCAGTTCAGGGGGCGAGAGAAAGACCCAGTACTTC. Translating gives CASSSGGERKTQYF. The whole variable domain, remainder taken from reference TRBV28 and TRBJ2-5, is DVKVTQSSRYLVKRTGEKVFLECVQDMDHENMFWYRQDPGLGLRLIYFSYDVKMKEKGDIPEGYSVSREKKERFSLILESASTNQTSMYLCASSSGGERKTQYFGPGTRLLVL.

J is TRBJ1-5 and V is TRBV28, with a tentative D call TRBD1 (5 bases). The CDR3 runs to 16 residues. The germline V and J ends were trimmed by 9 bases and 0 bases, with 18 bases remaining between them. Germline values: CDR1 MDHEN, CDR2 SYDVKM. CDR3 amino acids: CASRIYGGSSNQPQHF. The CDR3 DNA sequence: TGTGCCAGTCGTATTTATGGGGGATCTAGCAATCAGCCCCAGCATTTT.

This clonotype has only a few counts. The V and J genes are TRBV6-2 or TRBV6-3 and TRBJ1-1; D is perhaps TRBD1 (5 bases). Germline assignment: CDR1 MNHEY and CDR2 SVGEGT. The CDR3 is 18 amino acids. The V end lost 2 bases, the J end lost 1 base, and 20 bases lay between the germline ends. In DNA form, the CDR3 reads TGTGCCAGCAGTTACCTTGTCCTCCCCAGGGCGCAGAACACTGAAGCTTTCTTT. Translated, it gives CASSYLVLPRAQNTEAFF.

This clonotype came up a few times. CDR3 nucleotide sequence: TGTGCCAGCAGTTTAAGCGGTCAGGGAAACACCATATATTTT. It is translated as CASSLSGQGNTIYF. The rearrangement links TRBV28 to TRBJ1-3; no clear D. V dropped 2 bases and J dropped 4 bases, with 9 bases sitting between them. The germline V gene encodes CDR1 MDHEN and CDR2 SYDVKM. The CDR3 totals 14 residues.

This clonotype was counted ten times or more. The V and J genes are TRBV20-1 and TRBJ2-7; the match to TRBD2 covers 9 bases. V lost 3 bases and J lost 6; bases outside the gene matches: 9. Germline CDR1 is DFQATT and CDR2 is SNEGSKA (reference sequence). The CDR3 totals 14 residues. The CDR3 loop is CSARGGRANGEQYF. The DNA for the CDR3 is TGCAGTGCTAGGGGCGGGAGGGCTAATGGCGAGCAGTACTTC.

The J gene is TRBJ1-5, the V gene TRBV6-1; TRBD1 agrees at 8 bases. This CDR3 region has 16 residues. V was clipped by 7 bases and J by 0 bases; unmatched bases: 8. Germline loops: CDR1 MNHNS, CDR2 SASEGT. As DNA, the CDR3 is TGTGCCAGCATTGGCAGGGGGCCTAATAGCAATCAGCCCCAGCATTTT. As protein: CASIGRGPNSNQPQHF.